Shown below are 29 T cell receptor beta chains from a single sample sequenced in a study of T cell responses to AZD1222 COVID-19 vaccine. The protocol was immunoSEQ multiplex PCR, while the TCRdb copy is restricted to in-frame clones and leaves out a portion. The top ten clones hold 6.5% to 10% of a sample with fewer than 140,000 clones, 80% to 95% of them seen once. Sequencing used peripheral blood, obtained 28 days after the second AZD1222 dose. These receptors were collected from an adult who received the AZD1222 COVID-19 vaccine.

The chain combines TRBV6-2 or TRBV6-3 with TRBJ1-5, with 7 nucleotides matching TRBD1. CDR3 length: 12 amino acids. Per the germline V gene, CDR1 is MNHEY and CDR2 is SVGEGT. After removal of 2 bases from V and 16 bases from J, the junction contained 8 bases not matched to a gene. CDR3 residues: CASSYNRGSLHF. The CDR3 nucleotides are TGTGCCAGCAGTTACAACAGGGGCTCCCTCCATTTT.

The genes are TRBV3-1 (or the pseudogene TRBV3-2) and TRBJ1-6; D uncertain. Per the germline V gene, CDR1 is LGHDT and CDR2 is YNNKEL (reference sequence). V lost 3 bases and J 9 bases, leaving 6 bases between the germline ends. The CDR3 loop spans 12 amino acids. The CDR3: CASSHRFSPLHF. The CDR3 DNA reads TGTGCCAGCAGCCACAGGTTTTCACCCCTCCACTTT.

This clone was seen a single time. CDR3 amino acids: CASLTSGGAQETQYF. CDR3 sequence (DNA): TGTGCCAGCCTGACTAGCGGGGGGGCCCAAGAGACCCAGTACTTC. This chain joins TRBV7-6 and TRBJ2-5; 14 bases map to TRBD2. Per the germline V gene, CDR1 is SGHVS and CDR2 is FNYEAQ. Trimming cost V 8 bases and J 1 base; bases outside gene matches: 3. This CDR3 is built from 15 residues.

This clone is a singleton in its sample. CDR3 sequence reads: CASSEWRGGDSPLHF. The CDR3 DNA reads as TGTGCCAGCAGTGAATGGAGAGGGGGCGATTCACCCCTCCACTTT. The V gene is TRBV25-1, the J gene TRBJ1-6; TRBD1 agrees at 7 bases. Per the germline V gene, CDR1 is MGHDK and CDR2 is SYGVNS. The CDR3 is 15 amino acids. Germline trimming cut 1 base from V and 8 bases from J; bases unmatched to any gene: 5.

The chain links TRBV5-1 to TRBJ2-3; TRBD1 might be the D (6 bases). Germline V CDR1 and CDR2: SGHRS, YFSETQ. The length of the CDR3 is 16 residues. Trimming left V 0 bases short and J 0 bases short, with 11 bases between. The CDR3 loop is CASSLAVRGSTDTQYF. DNA of the CDR3: TGCGCCAGCAGCTTGGCCGTCAGGGGAAGCACAGATACGCAGTATTTT.

Comment on this clone: Additional DNA sequences in this sample encode the identical CDR3. The rearrangement uses TRBV6-5 and TRBJ1-6; D gene unclear. The CDR3 is 15 residues long. From germline, CDR1 is MNHEY and CDR2 SVGAGI. Trimming shortened V by 0 bases and J by 3 bases, and 6 bases separated the two germline ends. CDR3 bases: TGTGCCAGCAGTTACTCGGCCAGCTATAATTCACCCCTCCACTTT. As protein: CASSYSASYNSPLHF.

This rearrangement joins TRBV18 to TRBJ1-3; D is uncertain. This CDR3 region has 17 residues. The V end lost 3 bases, the J end lost 0 bases, and 15 bases lay between the germline ends. Germline V gene data show CDR1 as KGHSH and CDR2 as LQKENI. This chain's CDR3 is CASSPTPASSSGNTIYF. CDR3 nucleotide sequence: TGTGCCAGCTCACCGACCCCAGCCTCAAGCTCTGGAAACACCATATATTTT.

The chain links TRBV7-2 to TRBJ2-1; D ambiguous. V lost 6 bases, J lost 7 bases, and 13 bases lay in between. The CDR3 is 13 amino acids. Germline CDR1 SGHTA, CDR2 FQGNSA. The CDR3 loop is CASSARRENEQFF. The CDR3 DNA is TGTGCCAGCAGTGCGCGGCGAGAGAATGAGCAGTTCTTC.

V usage is TRBV5-6 and J usage is TRBJ1-1, with 11 nucleotides matching TRBD1. The ends lost 6 bases at V and 4 bases at J; junction bases unmatched: 2. This CDR3 is 13 amino acids long. The germline V gene encodes CDR1 SGHDT and CDR2 YYEEEE. CDR3 coding DNA: TGTGCCAGCATCGGGACAGGGGGCACTGAAGCTTTCTTT. It encodes CASIGTGGTEAFF.

The rearrangement joins TRBV28 to TRBJ1-2, with D maybe TRBD1 (5 bases). CDR1 and CDR2 (germline): MDHEN, SYDVKM. Trimming removed 1 base at V and 6 bases at J, with 12 bases between. The CDR3 consists of 14 residues. The CDR3 coding sequence is TGTGCCAGCAGTTTATTTGGCCAGGGCCATGGCTACACCTTC. Translation gives CASSLFGQGHGYTF.

The rearrangement joins TRBV7-2 to TRBJ1-2; D gene unclear. With 1 base removed from V and 5 bases from J, the gap between germline ends came to 8 bases. This CDR3 contains 13 residues. Per the germline V gene, CDR1 is SGHTA and CDR2 is FQGNSA. The CDR3 sequence: CASSLDKAYGYTF. The CDR3 coding sequence is TGTGCCAGCAGCTTAGACAAGGCTTATGGCTACACCTTC.

The chain combines TRBV11-1 with TRBJ2-7; tentatively, D is TRBD1 or TRBD2 (5 bases each). The CDR3 runs 13 residues. The V and J ends lost 0 bases and 4 bases respectively, with 7 bases between them. CDR1 and CDR2 (germline): SGHAT, FQDESV (reference sequence). CDR3 sequence reads: CASSLAGVYEQYF. The DNA for the CDR3 is TGTGCCAGCAGCTTAGCGGGGGTTTACGAGCAGTACTTC. Combining the CDR3 with reference TRBV11-1 and TRBJ2-7 gives the whole variable domain EAEVAQSPRYKITEKSQAVAFWCDPISGHATLYWYRQILGQGPELLVQFQDESVVDDSQLPKDRFSAERLKGVDSTLKIQPAELGDSAMYLCASSLAGVYEQYFGPGTRLTVT.

The chain recombines TRBV7-6 with TRBJ2-7; 8 nucleotides match TRBD1. Germline V gives CDR1 SGHVS, CDR2 FNYEAQ. Germline trimming cut 1 base from V and 7 bases from J; bases unmatched to any gene: 9. The CDR3 totals 15 residues. The chain's CDR3 is CASSLVLDREGEQYF. Written as DNA, the CDR3 is TGTGCCAGCAGCTTAGTACTGGACAGGGAAGGTGAGCAGTACTTC.

This chain links TRBV9 with TRBJ1-5; 7 bases are shared with TRBD1. Germline V gene data show CDR1 as SGDLS and CDR2 as YYNGEE. The ends lost 3 bases at V and 8 bases at J; junction bases unmatched: 8. The CDR3 sequence is 14 residues long. CDR3 sequence: CASSADRDGEPQHF. The CDR3 DNA reads as TGTGCCAGCAGCGCAGACAGGGACGGGGAGCCCCAGCATTTT.

The V and J genes are TRBV7-6 and TRBJ2-5; the D gene could be TRBD1 or TRBD2 (5 bases each). CDR1 and CDR2 (germline): SGHVS, FNYEAQ. Trimming shortened V by 0 bases and J by 5 bases, and 16 bases separated the two germline ends. This CDR3 contains 16 residues. In DNA form, the CDR3 reads TGTGCCAGCAGCTTAGCGGGACCCAATTTGGGGGAGACCCAGTACTTC. Translating gives CASSLAGPNLGETQYF.

The chain uses TRBV5-6 and TRBJ2-2; D may correspond to TRBD1 or TRBD2 (6 bases each). V was shortened by 3 bases and J by 4 bases, with 16 bases between the two germline ends. The CDR3 extends over 16 amino acids. Per the germline V gene, CDR1 is SGHDT and CDR2 is YYEEEE. The CDR3 protein is CASSSLPGAGTGELFF. CDR3 DNA sequence: TGTGCCAGCAGCTCCCTCCCGGGGGCGGGCACCGGGGAGCTGTTTTTT.

The table lists this clone with a count of one. V and J are TRBV6-5 and TRBJ1-1; D possibly corresponds to TRBD1 (6 bases). The CDR3 has 13 amino acids. Trimming cost V 7 bases and J 5 bases, with 14 bases left between them. The germline gives CDR1 MNHEY, CDR2 SVGAGI. The CDR3 loop is CASTGGASTEAFF. The CDR3 DNA sequence: TGTGCCAGCACTGGGGGGGCCTCGACTGAAGCTTTCTTT.

The chain couples TRBV3-1 (or the pseudogene TRBV3-2) to TRBJ2-3; a possible D gene is TRBD2 (7 bases). The germline V gene has CDR1 LGHDT and CDR2 YNNKEL (reference sequence). V gave up 7 bases and J gave up 5 bases, with 25 bases separating them. The CDR3 has 17 amino acids. CDR3 amino acids: CASTSYGGGPTGDTQYF. Written as DNA, the CDR3 is TGTGCCAGCACCTCCTATGGGGGGGGGCCCACTGGAGATACGCAGTATTTT.

The chain carries TRBV24-1 and TRBJ2-1; 7 nucleotides agree with TRBD2. The CDR3 extends over 13 amino acids. CDR1 and CDR2 from the germline V gene are KGHDR and SFDVKD. V lost 4 bases and J lost 9; bases outside the gene matches: 5. CDR3 coding DNA: TGTGCCACCAGTGACAGGACTAGGACTGAGCAGTTCTTC. This translates into CATSDRTRTEQFF.

This clone showed up just once. The chain employs TRBV5-6 and TRBJ1-1; possibly TRBD1 for D (5 bases). This CDR3 is built from 11 residues. Trimming left V 1 base short and J 8 bases short, with 6 bases between. Germline V gives CDR1 SGHDT, CDR2 YYEEEE. The CDR3 sequence: CASSLPGEAFF. The CDR3 nucleotides are TGTGCCAGCAGCTTGCCAGGGGAAGCTTTCTTT.

In this sample, this clone turned up a few times. This chain links TRBV30 with TRBJ1-2, with 7 bases that match TRBD1. The CDR3 contains 14 residues. V shed 1 base and J 4 bases; nucleotides not matched to a gene: 6. The germline CDR1 and CDR2 sequences are GTSNPN and SVGIG (reference sequence). CDR3 DNA sequence: TGTGCCTGGAGTGGACAGGGTGGGGGCTATGGCTACACCTTC. It encodes CAWSGQGGGYGYTF.

The chain uses TRBV28 and TRBJ1-2; D unclear. The length of the CDR3 is 13 residues. CDR1 MDHEN and CDR2 SYDVKM come from the germline V gene. Trimming pared 7 bases from V and 9 bases from J, leaving 18 bases between. CDR3 nucleotides: TGTGCCAGCACCATAGGAGGGCACGATCGCTACACCTTC. Protein: CASTIGGHDRYTF.

The J gene is TRBJ2-7, the V gene TRBV21-1; the table gives TRBD1 as D, unverified against the DNA. TRBV21-1 is annotated as a pseudogene. This CDR3 is built from 14 residues. The CDR3 sequence is CASSKKDSYYEQYF. For the CDR3, the DNA is TGTGCCAGCAGCAAGAAGGACAGTTACTACGAGCAGTACTTC.

This chain connects TRBV4-2 to TRBJ2-1; TRBD2 matches at 13 bases. The CDR3 is 17 amino acids. V was clipped by 3 bases and J by 3 bases; unmatched bases: 5. CDR1 and CDR2 from the germline V gene are LGHNA and YNFKEQ. The CDR3 coding sequence is TGTGCCAGCAGCCAGGGTGGACTAGCGGGGGTCTACAATGAGCAGTTCTTC. Translated: CASSQGGLAGVYNEQFF.

V usage is TRBV12-3 or TRBV12-4 and J usage is TRBJ1-1, with a possible D match to TRBD1 (6 bases). Between the trimmed V and J ends, which lost 5 bases and 7 bases, there was a span of 14 bases. CDR3 size: 13 residues. The CDR3 DNA reads TGTGCCAGCAGTCCAGGGGAGGATGGTGAAGCTTTCTTT. Residues: CASSPGEDGEAFF.

The genes are TRBV9 and TRBJ2-2; D call uncertain. V lost 0 bases and J 1 base, leaving 10 bases between the germline ends. In germline, CDR1 is SGDLS, CDR2 YYNGEE. This CDR3 has 16 amino acids. The CDR3 spells CASSVGPAGNTGELFF. Written as DNA, the CDR3 is TGTGCCAGCAGCGTAGGTCCGGCCGGGAACACCGGGGAGCTGTTTTTT.

V and J are TRBV4-3 and TRBJ1-6; the D is unclear. V was shortened by 0 bases and J by 9 bases, with 15 bases between the two germline ends. The CDR3 covers 16 residues. The germline V gene encodes CDR1 LGHNA and CDR2 YSLEER. The CDR3 sequence: CASSQDSRTASSPLHF. CDR3 coding DNA: TGCGCCAGCAGCCAAGATTCCAGGACCGCGTCTTCACCCCTCCACTTT.

The chain is built from TRBV9 and TRBJ1-5, with TRBD1 identical over 7 bases. CDR1 is SGDLS and CDR2 is YYNGEE in the germline V gene. The CDR3 has 14 residues. Trimming removed 4 bases from V and 9 bases from J; junction bases left unmatched: 10. The chain's CDR3 is CASSPQGQSSPQHF. In DNA, the CDR3 is TGTGCCAGCAGCCCACAGGGACAGTCCTCGCCCCAGCATTTT.

The chain has TRBV7-9 and TRBJ2-7; 12 nucleotides match TRBD2. The CDR3 has 15 amino acids. CDR1 and CDR2 (germline): SEHNR, FQNEAQ (reference sequence). The junction had 4 bases not matched to a gene; V was cut back by 5 bases and J by 2 bases. CDR3 amino acids: CASSQLAGGPYEQYF. CDR3 DNA: TGTGCCAGCAGCCAACTAGCGGGGGGTCCCTACGAGCAGTACTTC.